This T cell receptor beta chain was captured by sequencing in a study of shared clonotypes between healthy human individuals. A remark on this clone: The antigen is not known.

Overall study results and limits: The naive CD4 repertoires of a few donors were compared, and approximately 4.5% of clonotypes were shared.

Some clones are missing from TCRdb's copy, which holds only in-frame ones; the method was immunoSEQ multiplex PCR. The table shows 2 million to 3 million clones, with roughly 93% occurring only once. The receptor comes from a man between 18 and 35 years old in good health. Some clones in this sample may be carry-over from other donors' samples. The sample consisted of naive CD4+ T cells from PBMCs. Regarding subset: CD45RA+ positively selected.

The CDR3 DNA follows: TGTGCCAGCAGCTTGACAGGGGGCCGAAGCTACGAGCAGTACTTC. Encoded protein: CASSLTGGRSYEQYF. The chain links TRBV7-2 to TRBJ2-7; 10 bases match TRBD1. Germline CDR1 and CDR2: SGHTA and FQGNSA. Unmatched junction bases numbered 5, after V lost 3 bases and J lost 3 bases. The CDR3 extends over 15 amino acids.